Listed here are 16 T cell receptor beta chains from one sample, sequenced in a study of blood T cell repertoires in COVID-19. The repertoire was sequenced with immunoSEQ multiplex PCR; TCRdb's copy has only in-frame clones and lacks some. The sample holds more than 110,000 clones, 75% to 85% seen once. Material for sequencing was peripheral blood. The source is a man aged 45-65 years with acute or convalescent COVID-19.

Only a few counts were recorded for this clone. The chain couples TRBV14 to TRBJ2-7; D possibly corresponds to TRBD2 (6 bases). V lost 1 base and J lost 0, with 10 bases in between. CDR3 size: 15 residues. Germline-derived CDR1 and CDR2 are SGHDN and FVKESK. The CDR3, as DNA: TGTGCCAGCAGCCAAGGACTAGACTTCTCCTACGAGCAGTACTTC. Its protein product is CASSQGLDFSYEQYF.

This clone was seen once. The CDR3 bases are TGTGCCAGCAGCTTGGCGGGAGACTCTGGGGCCAACGTCCTGACTTTC. As protein: CASSLAGDSGANVLTF. V and J are TRBV11-1 and TRBJ2-6; TRBD2 aligns across 7 bases. J gave up 0 bases and V 3 bases, and 2 bases lay outside the gene matches. There are 16 residues in the CDR3. The germline gives CDR1 SGHAT, CDR2 FQDESV (reference sequence).

The chain uses TRBV11-2 and TRBJ2-2, with 15 bases that match TRBD2. CDR3 length: 18 residues. V trimming: 4 bases; J trimming: 4 bases; junction bases outside the gene matches: 7. Germline V lookup: CDR1 SGHAT, CDR2 FQNNGV. The DNA of the CDR3 is TGTGCCAGCAGCTCGAAACTGGGACTAGCGGGAGGCACCGGGGAGCTGTTTTTT. Residues: CASSSKLGLAGGTGELFF.

J is TRBJ1-1 and V is TRBV30, with D possibly TRBD1 on 6 matching bases. Between the trimmed V and J ends, which lost 0 bases and 5 bases, there was a span of 13 bases. CDR1 GTSNPN and CDR2 SVGIG come from the germline V gene (reference sequence). This CDR3 spans 14 amino acids. The CDR3 DNA sequence: TGTGCCTGGAGTGTTCAGGGGAGGGGAACTGAAGCTTTCTTT. This encodes CAWSVQGRGTEAFF.

The chain has TRBV6-5 and TRBJ2-3, with 10 bases aligning to TRBD2. V shed 4 bases and J 3 bases; nucleotides not matched to a gene: 4. CDR3 size: 15 residues. Germline loops: CDR1 MNHEY, CDR2 SVGAGI. The CDR3 reads CASSSQTSGTDTQYF. The CDR3 DNA reads as TGTGCCAGCAGTTCCCAGACTAGCGGGACAGATACGCAGTATTTT.

This chain connects TRBV4-1 to TRBJ2-2; D is possibly TRBD2 (6 bases). The CDR3 runs 18 residues. Germline loops: CDR1 MGHRA, CDR2 YSYEKL. V shed 0 bases and J shed 1 base, with 15 bases lying between them. The CDR3 sequence is CASSQDRRGSGNTGELFF. DNA for the CDR3: TGCGCCAGCAGCCAAGATCGCCGCGGTAGCGGGAACACCGGGGAGCTGTTTTTT.

The V and J genes are TRBV24-1 and TRBJ1-1; tentatively, D is TRBD1 (5 bases). With 8 bases removed from V and 2 bases from J, the gap between germline ends came to 11 bases. The germline gives CDR1 KGHDR, CDR2 SFDVKD. The CDR3 extends over 13 amino acids. CDR3: CATKGQGNTEAFF. The CDR3 region has the DNA TGTGCCACCAAAGGTCAGGGAAACACTGAAGCTTTCTTT.

V usage is TRBV5-4 and J usage is TRBJ2-5; TRBD2 might be the D (6 bases). CDR3 length: 15 residues. V lost 3 bases and J lost 1, with 13 bases in between. Germline assignment: CDR1 SGHNT and CDR2 YYREEE (reference sequence). The CDR3 protein is CASSSSGGVQETQYF. The CDR3 region has the DNA TGTGCCAGCAGCTCCTCGGGCGGGGTCCAAGAGACCCAGTACTTC. Combining the CDR3 with reference TRBV5-4 and TRBJ2-5 gives the whole variable domain ETGVTQSPTHLIKTRGQQVTLRCSSQSGHNTVSWYQQALGQGPQFIFQYYREEENGRGNFPPRFSGLQFPNYSSELNVNALELDDSALYLCASSSSGGVQETQYFGPGTRLLVL.

This clone appeared a few times. CDR3 in DNA: TGCAGTGCTAGTACGGACAGCTATGGCTACACCTTC. Its translation is CSASTDSYGYTF. The chain joins TRBV20-1 to TRBJ1-2; tentatively, D is TRBD1 (6 bases). The V end was cut by 3 bases, the J end by 4 bases, with 9 bases between. Germline assignment: CDR1 DFQATT and CDR2 SNEGSKA (reference sequence). The CDR3 is made up of 12 amino acids.

CDR3 in DNA: TGTGCCAGTAGTCCGCGGACTAACCCAACTAATGAAAAACTGTTTTTT. As protein: CASSPRTNPTNEKLFF. The rearrangement uses TRBV19 and TRBJ1-4; D not resolved. CDR3 length: 16 residues. Germline CDR1 and CDR2: LNHDA and SQIVND (reference sequence). V gave up 5 bases and J gave up 0 bases, with 13 bases separating them.

The chain is built from TRBV3-1 (or the pseudogene TRBV3-2) and TRBJ1-2; 7 nucleotides align to TRBD1. Germline trimming cut 8 bases from V and 8 bases from J; bases unmatched to any gene: 5. CDR3 length equals 11 residues. Germline loops: CDR1 LGHDT, CDR2 YNNKEL (reference sequence). The CDR3 spells CASRQGLGYTF. In nucleotides, the CDR3 is TGTGCCAGCCGACAGGGATTGGGCTACACCTTC.

V usage is TRBV2 and J usage is TRBJ2-5; 9 bases match TRBD2. The CDR3 spans 15 residues. Germline values: CDR1 SNHLY, CDR2 FYNNEI. J was trimmed by 1 base and V by 6 bases; bases with no gene match: 6. CDR3 region: CASRAVAGAQETQYF. CDR3 coding DNA: TGTGCCAGCAGGGCGGTAGCGGGGGCCCAAGAGACCCAGTACTTC.

The chain carries TRBV6-5 and TRBJ2-3; weak D call: TRBD2 (5 bases). V dropped 2 bases and J dropped 1 base, with 13 bases sitting between them. Germline V gives CDR1 MNHEY, CDR2 SVGAGI. The CDR3 has 16 residues. The CDR3 nucleotides are TGTGCCAGCAGTTACGGCGGCAGTAGCGGCACAGATACGCAGTATTTT. The encoded protein is CASSYGGSSGTDTQYF.

CDR3 sequence reads: CASSLVADTEAFF. The CDR3 DNA sequence: TGTGCCAGCAGCTTGGTGGCGGACACTGAAGCTTTCTTT. This chain uses TRBV7-9 with TRBJ1-1; no firm D call. Trimming left V 3 bases short and J 3 bases short, with 8 bases between. The CDR3 totals 13 residues. The germline V gene encodes CDR1 SEHNR and CDR2 FQNEAQ (reference sequence). The entire variable domain, with the rest obtained from reference TRBV7-9 and TRBJ1-1, is as follows: DTGVSQNPRHKITKRGQNVTFRCDPISEHNRLYWYRQTLGQGPEFLTYFQNEAQLEKSRLLSDRFSAERPKGSFSTLEIQRTEQGDSAMYLCASSLVADTEAFFGQGTRLTVV.

This rearrangement joins TRBV3-1 (or the pseudogene TRBV3-2) to TRBJ1-2; D is perhaps TRBD1 (5 bases). Germline CDR1 LGHDT, CDR2 YNNKEL (reference sequence). V lost 1 base and J 6 bases, leaving 18 bases between the germline ends. The CDR3 totals 16 residues. CDR3 in DNA: TGTGCCAGCAGCCAAGGTTCTGGACACCTAGGGAATGGCTACACCTTC. Amino acid sequence: CASSQGSGHLGNGYTF.

V usage is TRBV4-1 and J usage is TRBJ2-6, with 8 nucleotides matching TRBD2. The V and J ends lost 0 bases and 0 bases, in that order; junction bases with no gene match: 7. This CDR3 has 19 amino acids. Germline-derived CDR1 and CDR2 are MGHRA and YSYEKL. Written as DNA, the CDR3 is TGCGCCAGCAGCCAAGAGCGTAGCGGGGCCGCCTCTGGGGCCAACGTCCTGACTTTC. Its translation: CASSQERSGAASGANVLTF.